Shown below are 20 T cell receptor beta chains from a single sample sequenced in a study of blood T cell repertoires in COVID-19. Assay: immunoSEQ multiplex PCR; the TCRdb copy retains only in-frame clones and omits some. The sample contains fewer than 300,000 clones, approximately 85% of which appear only once. Sequencing was done on a sample of peripheral blood. The source is a human donor with COVID-19, enrolled during active disease. The donor label of this sample is uncertain.

The chain joins TRBV6-5 to TRBJ2-3; TRBD2 might be the D (6 bases). CDR1 and CDR2 from the germline V gene are MNHEY and SVGAGI. This CDR3 spans 13 amino acids. Deletions cut 6 bases from V and 4 bases from J, with 11 bases between. CDR3 in amino acids: CASRDLAPDTQYF. The CDR3 nucleotides read TGTGCCAGCAGGGATCTAGCGCCAGATACGCAGTATTTT.

This clone was detected only once. V usage is TRBV3-1 (or the pseudogene TRBV3-2) and J usage is TRBJ2-5, with 8 bases lining up with TRBD2. This CDR3 contains 16 residues. J gave up 5 bases and V 1 base, and 9 bases lay outside the gene matches. Per the germline V gene, CDR1 is LGHDT and CDR2 is YNNKEL (reference sequence). CDR3: CASSQVPASGWETQYF. CDR3 coding DNA: TGTGCCAGCAGCCAAGTCCCTGCTAGCGGGTGGGAGACCCAGTACTTC.

The chain couples TRBV30 to TRBJ2-7, with D perhaps TRBD1 (6 bases). From germline, CDR1 is GTSNPN and CDR2 SVGIG (reference sequence). This CDR3 region has 11 residues. The CDR3 reads CALTGTIEQYF. In DNA form, the CDR3 reads TGTGCGTTAACTGGGACAATCGAGCAGTACTTC.

The V and J genes are TRBV28 and TRBJ1-5; D is uncertain. V was trimmed by 5 bases and J by 0 bases, leaving 8 bases between them. This CDR3 contains 14 residues. Germline V lookup: CDR1 MDHEN, CDR2 SYDVKM. The CDR3 DNA follows: TGTGCCAGCAGTCCCCAGATTAGCAATCAGCCCCAGCATTTT. Its translation: CASSPQISNQPQHF.

The CDR3 DNA reads TGCGCCAGCAGCTCAGGGGGAAGGAGCAATCAGCCCCAGCATTTT. Its protein is CASSSGGRSNQPQHF. The rearrangement joins TRBV5-1 to TRBJ1-5; 7 positions agree with TRBD1. The V gene's germline CDR1 is SGHRS and CDR2 YFSETQ. The V and J ends lost 3 bases and 1 base, in that order; junction bases with no gene match: 4. The CDR3 has 15 amino acids.

This clone has just a few counts. This chain joins TRBV19 and TRBJ2-2; D is undetermined. CDR1 and CDR2 from the germline V gene are LNHDA and SQIVND (reference sequence). V was trimmed by 0 bases and J by 4 bases, leaving 6 bases between them. There are 14 residues in the CDR3. The CDR3 DNA follows: TGTGCCAGTAGTATAGACCCCGGCACCGGGGAGCTGTTTTTT. Protein sequence: CASSIDPGTGELFF.

The chain employs TRBV18 and TRBJ2-3; 14 nucleotides align to TRBD2. The CDR3 spans 19 residues. CDR1 KGHSH and CDR2 LQKENI come from the germline V gene. J lost 0 bases, V lost 1 base, and 6 bases had no gene match. The CDR3 nucleotides read TGTGCCAGCTCACCACGCGGACTAGCGGGAGGCCAAAGCACAGATACGCAGTATTTT. Its translation: CASSPRGLAGGQSTDTQYF.

The chain couples TRBV6-2 or TRBV6-3 to TRBJ1-1, with 7 bases fitting TRBD1. With V trimmed by 6 bases and J by 1 base, 5 bases remained unmatched. This CDR3 spans 14 amino acids. The germline V gene encodes CDR1 MNHEY and CDR2 SVGEGT. The CDR3 sequence: CASSFAGGNTEAFF. As DNA, the CDR3 is TGTGCCAGCAGCTTTGCAGGGGGGAACACTGAAGCTTTCTTT.

The gene calls are TRBV9 and TRBJ2-5; 7 nucleotides align to TRBD2. CDR1 SGDLS and CDR2 YYNGEE come from the germline V gene. This CDR3 is 15 amino acids long. V shed 0 bases and J 5 bases; nucleotides not matched to a gene: 7. Here the CDR3 DNA reads TGTGCCAGCAGCGTAGCCCGAAGGGAGGGGGAGACCCAGTACTTC. It is translated as CASSVARREGETQYF. The variable domain in full, completed from reference TRBV9 and TRBJ2-5, reads DSGVTQTPKHLITATGQRVTLRCSPRSGDLSVYWYQQSLDQGLQFLIQYYNGEERAKGNILERFSAQQFPDLHSELNLSSLELGDSALYFCASSVARREGETQYFGPGTRLLVL.

The chain employs TRBV29-1 and TRBJ2-5; no firm D call. Germline CDR1 SQVTM, CDR2 ANQGSEA. The V gene lost 7 bases and the J gene lost 0 bases, with 6 bases spanning the gap. The CDR3 is made up of 11 amino acids. The CDR3 spells CSDEHQETQYF. As DNA, the CDR3 is TGCAGCGACGAGCACCAAGAGACCCAGTACTTC.

The V call is TRBV15, the J call TRBJ1-1, with a possible D match to TRBD1 (6 bases). Looked up from germline, CDR1 is LNHNV and CDR2 is YYDKDF (reference sequence). The CDR3 is made up of 14 amino acids. V was trimmed by 0 bases and J by 7 bases, leaving 12 bases between them. CDR3: CATSRDRQVLEAFF. The CDR3 DNA sequence: TGTGCCACCAGCAGAGATAGACAGGTTCTTGAAGCTTTCTTT.

This sequence joins TRBV7-9 and TRBJ1-5; D remains unclear. The CDR3 runs to 14 residues. V was pared by 4 bases and J by 0 bases, with 7 bases between. Germline V CDR1 and CDR2: SEHNR, FQNEAQ (reference sequence). CDR3 sequence reads: CASSSRYSNQPQHF. Here the CDR3 DNA reads TGTGCCAGCAGCTCCAGGTATAGCAATCAGCCCCAGCATTTT.

The chain employs TRBV4-2 and TRBJ2-5; the match to TRBD2 covers 8 bases. V lost 2 bases to trimming and J lost 5 bases; unmatched junction nucleotides: 13. Germline CDR1 LGHNA, CDR2 YNFKEQ. This CDR3 region has 17 residues. The chain's CDR3 is CASSQPLSGSTAETQYF. DNA of the CDR3: TGTGCCAGCAGCCAACCTCTAAGCGGGAGCACGGCGGAGACCCAGTACTTC.

V usage is TRBV27 and J usage is TRBJ1-6; D gene ambiguous. The V gene lost 5 bases and the J gene lost 9 bases, with 11 bases spanning the gap. Germline V CDR1 and CDR2: MNHEY, SMNVEV (reference sequence). This CDR3 contains 13 residues. CDR3 sequence: CASSVKSSSPLHF. DNA of the CDR3: TGTGCCAGCAGTGTTAAGTCGAGTTCACCCCTCCACTTT.

The chain has TRBV19 and TRBJ1-2, with 7 positions matching TRBD1. The CDR3 has 14 residues. V shed 7 bases, J shed 4 bases, and the junction held 9 bases outside the gene matches. Germline assignment: CDR1 LNHDA and CDR2 SQIVND (reference sequence). CDR3: CASKGAPPLYGYTF. Written as DNA, the CDR3 is TGTGCCAGTAAGGGGGCGCCCCCACTCTATGGCTACACCTTC.

The chain links TRBV27 to TRBJ1-2; D is possibly TRBD1 (6 bases). The V gene's germline CDR1 is MNHEY and CDR2 SMNVEV (reference sequence). The V and J ends lost 6 bases and 4 bases respectively, with 12 bases between them. CDR3 size: 13 residues. CDR3 in amino acids: CASRGAIGYGYTF. The CDR3 nucleotides read TGTGCCAGCAGGGGGGCAATTGGCTATGGCTACACCTTC.

The genes are TRBV24-1 and TRBJ1-1; no clear D. The CDR3 covers 13 residues. The germline CDR1 and CDR2 sequences are KGHDR and SFDVKD. V was trimmed by 3 bases and J by 6 bases, leaving 10 bases between them. CDR3: CATSDPGRAEAFF. CDR3 nucleotides: TGTGCCACCAGTGATCCAGGTAGAGCTGAAGCTTTCTTT.

This sequence joins TRBV24-1 and TRBJ2-1; 8 bases line up with TRBD2. Unmatched junction bases numbered 12, after V lost 4 bases and J lost 5 bases. Germline V lookup: CDR1 KGHDR, CDR2 SFDVKD. This CDR3 region has 17 residues. The CDR3 sequence: CATSDTKRGNQDNEQFF. DNA of the CDR3: TGTGCCACCAGTGACACTAAGCGGGGGAACCAAGACAATGAGCAGTTCTTC.

The chain links TRBV7-3 to TRBJ2-1; no definite D call. The CDR3 sequence is 13 residues long. The V gene's germline CDR1 is SGHTA and CDR2 FQGTGA. Trimming cost V 2 bases and J 4 bases, with 6 bases left between them. CDR3: CASSLLGYNEQFF. DNA for the CDR3: TGTGCCAGCAGCTTACTAGGTTACAATGAGCAGTTCTTC.

V usage is TRBV3-1 (or the pseudogene TRBV3-2) and J usage is TRBJ1-2, with 7 bases that match TRBD1. The length of the CDR3 is 16 residues. CDR1 and CDR2 (germline): LGHDT, YNNKEL (reference sequence). Trimming cost V 3 bases and J 3 bases; bases outside gene matches: 10. The CDR3: CASSQETGTSYYGYTF. The CDR3, as DNA: TGTGCCAGCAGCCAGGAGACAGGGACCTCCTACTATGGCTACACCTTC.